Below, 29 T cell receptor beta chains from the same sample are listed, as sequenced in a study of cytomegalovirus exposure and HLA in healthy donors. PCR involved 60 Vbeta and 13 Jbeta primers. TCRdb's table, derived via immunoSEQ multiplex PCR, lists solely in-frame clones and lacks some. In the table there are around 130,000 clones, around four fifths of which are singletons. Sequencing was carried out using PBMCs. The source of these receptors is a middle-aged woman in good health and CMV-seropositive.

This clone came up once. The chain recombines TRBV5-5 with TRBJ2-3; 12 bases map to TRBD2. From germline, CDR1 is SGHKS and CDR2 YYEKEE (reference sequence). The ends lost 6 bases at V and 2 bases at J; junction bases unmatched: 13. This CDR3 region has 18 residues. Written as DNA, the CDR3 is TGTGCCAGCAAAGGACTAGCGGGACTGGAAAGTTCCACAGATACGCAGTATTTT. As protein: CASKGLAGLESSTDTQYF.

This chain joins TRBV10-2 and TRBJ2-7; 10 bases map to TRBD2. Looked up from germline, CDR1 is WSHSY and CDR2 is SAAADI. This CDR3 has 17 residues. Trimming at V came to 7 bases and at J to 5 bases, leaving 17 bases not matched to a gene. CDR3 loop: CASTNSQKRGGYHEQYF. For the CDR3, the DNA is TGCGCCAGCACCAATTCTCAGAAGCGGGGGGGCTATCACGAGCAGTACTTC.

Here the CDR3 DNA reads TGTGCCAGCAGCGAATCGGACAGCTCCTACGAGCAGTACTTC. Its translation: CASSESDSSYEQYF. The chain links TRBV5-4 to TRBJ2-7, with D possibly matching TRBD1 (6 bases). Trimming removed 4 bases from V and 0 bases from J, with 11 bases in between. CDR1 and CDR2 (germline): SGHNT, YYREEE (reference sequence). This CDR3 is 14 amino acids long.

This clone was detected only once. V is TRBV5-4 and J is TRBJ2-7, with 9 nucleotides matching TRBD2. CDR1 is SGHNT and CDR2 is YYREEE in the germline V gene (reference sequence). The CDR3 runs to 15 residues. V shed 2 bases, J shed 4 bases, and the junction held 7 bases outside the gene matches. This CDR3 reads CASSFFSGSTYEQYF. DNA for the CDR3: TGTGCCAGCAGCTTCTTTAGCGGGAGTACATACGAGCAGTACTTC.

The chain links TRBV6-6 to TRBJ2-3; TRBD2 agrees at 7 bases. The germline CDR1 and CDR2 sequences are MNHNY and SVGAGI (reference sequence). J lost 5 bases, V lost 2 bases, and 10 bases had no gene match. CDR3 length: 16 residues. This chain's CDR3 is CASSYPRGREGDTQYF. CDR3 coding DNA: TGTGCCAGCAGTTACCCGAGGGGCAGGGAGGGAGATACGCAGTATTTT.

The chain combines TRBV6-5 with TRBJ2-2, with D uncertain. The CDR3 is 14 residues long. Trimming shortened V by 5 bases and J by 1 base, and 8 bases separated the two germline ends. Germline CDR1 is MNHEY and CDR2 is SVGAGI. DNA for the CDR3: TGTGCCAGCAGTAACCGGGTGAACACCGGGGAGCTGTTTTTT. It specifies CASSNRVNTGELFF.

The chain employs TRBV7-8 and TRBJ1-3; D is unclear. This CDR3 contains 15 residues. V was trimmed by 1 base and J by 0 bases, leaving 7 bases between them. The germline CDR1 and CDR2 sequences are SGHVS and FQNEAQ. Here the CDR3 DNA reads TGTGCCAGCAGCTTAGTTAGACTCTCTGGAAACACCATATATTTT. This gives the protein CASSLVRLSGNTIYF. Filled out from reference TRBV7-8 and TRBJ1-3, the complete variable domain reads GAGVSQSPRYKVAKRGQDVALRCDPISGHVSLFWYQQALGQGPEFLTYFQNEAQLDKSGLPSDRFFAERPEGSVSTLKIQRTQQEDSAVYLCASSLVRLSGNTIYFGEGSWLTVV.

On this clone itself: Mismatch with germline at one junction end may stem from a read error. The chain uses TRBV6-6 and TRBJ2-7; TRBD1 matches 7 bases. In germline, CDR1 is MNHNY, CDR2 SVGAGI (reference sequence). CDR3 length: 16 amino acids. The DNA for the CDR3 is TGTGCCAGCAGTTACTCGATAGGGACAGAGTTCTACGAGCAGTGCTTC. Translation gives CASSYSIGTEFYEQCF.

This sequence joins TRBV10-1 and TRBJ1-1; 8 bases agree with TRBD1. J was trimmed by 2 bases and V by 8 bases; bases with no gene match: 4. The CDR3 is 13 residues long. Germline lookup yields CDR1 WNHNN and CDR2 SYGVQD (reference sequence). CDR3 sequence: CASQTGVNTEAFF. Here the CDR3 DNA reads TGCGCCAGCCAGACAGGGGTAAACACTGAAGCTTTCTTT.

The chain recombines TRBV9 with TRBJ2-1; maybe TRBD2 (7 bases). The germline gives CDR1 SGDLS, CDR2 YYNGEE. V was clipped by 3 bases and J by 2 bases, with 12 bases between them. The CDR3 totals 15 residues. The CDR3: CASSGGGGAYNEQFF. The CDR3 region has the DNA TGTGCCAGCAGCGGGGGGGGCGGAGCCTACAATGAGCAGTTCTTC.

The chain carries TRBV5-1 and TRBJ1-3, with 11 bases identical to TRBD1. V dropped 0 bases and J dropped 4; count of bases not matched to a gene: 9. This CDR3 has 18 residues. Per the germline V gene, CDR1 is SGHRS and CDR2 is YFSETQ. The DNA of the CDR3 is TGCGCCAGCAGCTTGGTCGTTGGACAGGGGGCTGGAGGAAACACCATATATTTT. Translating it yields CASSLVVGQGAGGNTIYF.

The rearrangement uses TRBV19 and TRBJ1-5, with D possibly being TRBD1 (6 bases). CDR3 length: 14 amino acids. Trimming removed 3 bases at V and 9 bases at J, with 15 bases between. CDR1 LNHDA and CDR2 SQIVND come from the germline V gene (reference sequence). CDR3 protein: CASSIGQGPVPQHF. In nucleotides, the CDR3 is TGTGCCAGTAGTATTGGGCAGGGGCCAGTGCCCCAGCATTTT.

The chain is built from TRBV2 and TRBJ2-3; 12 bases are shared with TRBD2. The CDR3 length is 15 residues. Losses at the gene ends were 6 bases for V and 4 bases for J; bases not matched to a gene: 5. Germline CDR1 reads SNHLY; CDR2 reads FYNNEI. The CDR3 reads CASRPLAGGSDTQYF. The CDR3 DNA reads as TGTGCCAGCAGGCCACTAGCGGGGGGATCAGATACGCAGTATTTT.

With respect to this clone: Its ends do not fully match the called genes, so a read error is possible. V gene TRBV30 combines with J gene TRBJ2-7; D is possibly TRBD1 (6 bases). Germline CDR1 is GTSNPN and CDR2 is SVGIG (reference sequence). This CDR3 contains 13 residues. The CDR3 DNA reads TGTGCCTGGAGTGTACAGACAGGTGGCGAGCAGTGCTTC. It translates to CAWSVQTGGEQCF.

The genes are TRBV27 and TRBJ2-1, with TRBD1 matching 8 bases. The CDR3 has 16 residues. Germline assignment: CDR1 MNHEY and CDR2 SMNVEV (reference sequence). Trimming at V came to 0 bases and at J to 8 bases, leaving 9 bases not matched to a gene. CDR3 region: CASSLSGQGGSHEQFF. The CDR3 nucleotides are TGTGCCAGCAGTTTATCCGGACAGGGTGGATCGCATGAGCAGTTCTTC.

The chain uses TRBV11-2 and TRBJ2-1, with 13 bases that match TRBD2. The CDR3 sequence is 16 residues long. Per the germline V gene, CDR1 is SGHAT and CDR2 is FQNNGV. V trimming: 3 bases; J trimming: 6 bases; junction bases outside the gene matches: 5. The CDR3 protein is CASSFQLAGGPNEQFF. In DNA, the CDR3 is TGTGCCAGCAGCTTTCAACTAGCGGGAGGGCCCAATGAGCAGTTCTTC. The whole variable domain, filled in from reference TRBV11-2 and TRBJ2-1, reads EAGVAQSPRYKIIEKRQSVAFWCNPISGHATLYWYQQILGQGPKLLIQFQNNGVVDDSQLPKDRFSAERLKGVDSTLKIQPAKLEDSAVYLCASSFQLAGGPNEQFFGPGTRLTVL.

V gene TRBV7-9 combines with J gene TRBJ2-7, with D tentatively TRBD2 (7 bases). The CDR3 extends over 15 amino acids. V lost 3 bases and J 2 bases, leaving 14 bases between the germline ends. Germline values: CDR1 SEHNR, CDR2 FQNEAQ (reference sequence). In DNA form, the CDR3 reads TGTGCCAGCAGCTTTCAAGGGGGGGGAACCTACGAGCAGTACTTC. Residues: CASSFQGGGTYEQYF.

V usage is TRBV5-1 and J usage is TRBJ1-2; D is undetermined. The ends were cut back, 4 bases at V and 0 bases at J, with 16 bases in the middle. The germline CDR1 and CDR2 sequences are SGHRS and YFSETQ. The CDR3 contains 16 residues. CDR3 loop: CASSPTPLRANYGYTF. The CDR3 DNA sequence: TGCGCCAGCAGCCCAACGCCGTTGCGAGCTAACTATGGCTACACCTTC.

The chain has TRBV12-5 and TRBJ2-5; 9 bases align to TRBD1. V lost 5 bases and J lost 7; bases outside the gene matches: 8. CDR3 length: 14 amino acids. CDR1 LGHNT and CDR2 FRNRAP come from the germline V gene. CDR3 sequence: CASGPDRGWGTQYF. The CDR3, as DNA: TGTGCTAGTGGTCCGGACAGGGGTTGGGGGACCCAGTACTTC.

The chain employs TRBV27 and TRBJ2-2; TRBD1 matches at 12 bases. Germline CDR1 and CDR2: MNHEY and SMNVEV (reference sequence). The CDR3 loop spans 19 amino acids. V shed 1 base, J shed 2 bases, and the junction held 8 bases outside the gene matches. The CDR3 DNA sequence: TGTGCCAGCAGTTTATATGCTCCGGGACAGGGGGCTAACACCGGGGAGCTGTTTTTT. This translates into CASSLYAPGQGANTGELFF.

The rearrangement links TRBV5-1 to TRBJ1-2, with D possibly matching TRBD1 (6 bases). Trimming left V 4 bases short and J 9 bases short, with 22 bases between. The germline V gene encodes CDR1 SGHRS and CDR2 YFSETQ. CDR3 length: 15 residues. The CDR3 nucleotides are TGCGCCAGCAGCCGGATTGAGACAGGAACGAGTAGCTACACCTTC. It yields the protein CASSRIETGTSSYTF.

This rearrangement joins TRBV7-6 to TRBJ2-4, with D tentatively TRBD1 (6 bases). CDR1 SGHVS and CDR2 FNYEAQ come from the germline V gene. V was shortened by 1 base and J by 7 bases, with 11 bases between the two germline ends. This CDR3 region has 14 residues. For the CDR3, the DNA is TGTGCCAGCAGCTTAGGGGCAGGGGTGAACATTCAGTACTTC. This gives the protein CASSLGAGVNIQYF.

The CDR3 nucleotides read TGCGCCAGCAGCTTGGATTCGCCGGGACACCCCTCGAAAGAGCAGTACTTC. Protein product: CASSLDSPGHPSKEQYF. The gene calls are TRBV5-1 and TRBJ2-7, with TRBD1 as a possible D gene (6 bases). CDR3 length equals 17 residues. Germline-derived CDR1 and CDR2 are SGHRS and YFSETQ. With 0 bases removed from V and 7 bases from J, the gap between germline ends came to 23 bases.

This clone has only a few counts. The CDR3 DNA follows: TGTGCCAGCATACCGGGACAGTCCTTAAGCTCTGGAAACACCATATATTTT. It specifies CASIPGQSLSSGNTIYF. V and J are TRBV28 and TRBJ1-3, with 7 bases aligning to TRBD1. The junction had 12 bases not matched to a gene; V was cut back by 7 bases and J by 0 bases. The CDR3 runs to 17 residues. Germline V CDR1 and CDR2: MDHEN, SYDVKM.

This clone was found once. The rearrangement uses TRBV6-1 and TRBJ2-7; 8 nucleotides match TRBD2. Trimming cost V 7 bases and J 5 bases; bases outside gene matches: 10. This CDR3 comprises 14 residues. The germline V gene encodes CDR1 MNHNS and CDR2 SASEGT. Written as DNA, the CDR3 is TGTGCCAGCAACGACGGGGGGGGGTCGAACGAGCAGTACTTC. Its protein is CASNDGGGSNEQYF.

CDR3 region: CASKGAPYNEQFF. Written as DNA, the CDR3 is TGTGCCAGCAAAGGAGCACCCTACAATGAGCAGTTCTTC. The genes are TRBV6-1 and TRBJ2-1; D not certain. Germline loops: CDR1 MNHNS, CDR2 SASEGT. The CDR3 has 13 amino acids. V was pared by 7 bases and J by 2 bases, with 9 bases between.

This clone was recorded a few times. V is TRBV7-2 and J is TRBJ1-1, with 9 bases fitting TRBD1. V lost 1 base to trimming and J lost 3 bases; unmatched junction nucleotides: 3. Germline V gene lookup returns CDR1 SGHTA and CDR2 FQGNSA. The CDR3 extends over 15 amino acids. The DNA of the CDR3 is TGTGCCAGCAGCTTAGGATGGACAGGGGACACTGAAGCTTTCTTT. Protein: CASSLGWTGDTEAFF.

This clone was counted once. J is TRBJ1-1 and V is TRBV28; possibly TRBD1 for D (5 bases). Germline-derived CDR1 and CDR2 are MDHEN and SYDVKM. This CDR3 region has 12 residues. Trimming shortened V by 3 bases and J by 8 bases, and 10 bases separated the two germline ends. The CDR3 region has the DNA TGTGCCAGCAGTTTGGAGGGGAAAGAAGCTTTCTTT. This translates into CASSLEGKEAFF.

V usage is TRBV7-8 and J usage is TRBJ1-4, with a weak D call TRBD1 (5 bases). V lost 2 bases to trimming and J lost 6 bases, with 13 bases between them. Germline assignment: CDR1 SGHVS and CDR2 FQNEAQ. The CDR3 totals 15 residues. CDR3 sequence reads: CASSLTAGSDEKLFF. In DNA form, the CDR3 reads TGTGCCAGCAGCTTAACGGCAGGGTCAGATGAAAAACTGTTTTTT.